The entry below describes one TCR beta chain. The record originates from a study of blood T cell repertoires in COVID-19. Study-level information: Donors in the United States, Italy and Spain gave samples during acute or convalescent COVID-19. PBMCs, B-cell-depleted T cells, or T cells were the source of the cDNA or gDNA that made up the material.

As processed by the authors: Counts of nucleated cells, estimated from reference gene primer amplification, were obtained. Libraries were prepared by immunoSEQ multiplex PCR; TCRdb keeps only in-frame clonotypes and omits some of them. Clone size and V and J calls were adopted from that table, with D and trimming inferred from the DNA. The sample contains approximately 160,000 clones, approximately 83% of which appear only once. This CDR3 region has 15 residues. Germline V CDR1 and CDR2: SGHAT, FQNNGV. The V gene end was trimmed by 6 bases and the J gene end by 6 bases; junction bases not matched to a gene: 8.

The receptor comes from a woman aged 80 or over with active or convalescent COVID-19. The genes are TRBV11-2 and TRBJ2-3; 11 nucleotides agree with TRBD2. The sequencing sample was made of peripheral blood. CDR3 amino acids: CASSPIAGGVDTQYF. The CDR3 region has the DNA TGTGCCAGCAGTCCCATAGCGGGGGGGGTGGATACGCAGTATTTT. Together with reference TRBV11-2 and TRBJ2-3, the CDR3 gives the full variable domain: EAGVAQSPRYKIIEKRQSVAFWCNPISGHATLYWYQQILGQGPKLLIQFQNNGVVDDSQLPKDRFSAERLKGVDSTLKIQPAKLEDSAVYLCASSPIAGGVDTQYFGPGTRLTVL.